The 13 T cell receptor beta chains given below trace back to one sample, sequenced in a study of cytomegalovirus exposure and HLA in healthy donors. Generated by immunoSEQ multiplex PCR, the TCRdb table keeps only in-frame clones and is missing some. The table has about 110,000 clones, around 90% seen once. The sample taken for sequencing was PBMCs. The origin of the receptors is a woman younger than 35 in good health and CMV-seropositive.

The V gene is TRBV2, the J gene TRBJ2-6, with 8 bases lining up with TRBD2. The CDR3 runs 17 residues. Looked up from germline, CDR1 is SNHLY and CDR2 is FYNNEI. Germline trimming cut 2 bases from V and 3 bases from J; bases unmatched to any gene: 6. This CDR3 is CASSEIGGAFGANVLTF. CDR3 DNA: TGTGCCAGCAGTGAAATCGGGGGGGCCTTTGGGGCCAACGTCCTGACTTTC.

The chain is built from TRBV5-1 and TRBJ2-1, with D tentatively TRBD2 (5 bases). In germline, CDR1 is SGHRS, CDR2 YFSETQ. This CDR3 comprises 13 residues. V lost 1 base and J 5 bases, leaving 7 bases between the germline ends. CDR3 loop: CASSLQADNEQFF. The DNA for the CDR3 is TGCGCCAGCAGCTTGCAAGCGGACAATGAGCAGTTCTTC.

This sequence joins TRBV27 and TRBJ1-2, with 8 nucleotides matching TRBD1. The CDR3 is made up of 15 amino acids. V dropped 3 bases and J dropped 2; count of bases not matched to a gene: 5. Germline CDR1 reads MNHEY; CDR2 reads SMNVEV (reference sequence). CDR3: CASSLGTGGNYGYTF. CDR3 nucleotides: TGTGCCAGCAGTTTGGGAACAGGGGGGAACTATGGCTACACCTTC.

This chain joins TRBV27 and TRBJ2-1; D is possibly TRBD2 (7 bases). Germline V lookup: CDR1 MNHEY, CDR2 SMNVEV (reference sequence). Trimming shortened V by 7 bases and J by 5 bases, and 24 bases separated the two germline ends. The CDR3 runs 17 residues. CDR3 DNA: TGTGCCAGCAACTCGCCGGGGTGGCGGGGGCGAGACAATGAGCAGTTCTTC. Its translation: CASNSPGWRGRDNEQFF.

CDR3 sequence reads: CASSLISGAEAFF. In DNA form, the CDR3 reads TGCGCCAGCAGCCTGATCTCCGGAGCTGAAGCTTTCTTT. The chain uses TRBV4-1 and TRBJ1-1; the D is unclear. V lost 4 bases, J lost 6 bases, and 12 bases lay in between. The CDR3 contains 13 residues. Germline CDR1 MGHRA, CDR2 YSYEKL.

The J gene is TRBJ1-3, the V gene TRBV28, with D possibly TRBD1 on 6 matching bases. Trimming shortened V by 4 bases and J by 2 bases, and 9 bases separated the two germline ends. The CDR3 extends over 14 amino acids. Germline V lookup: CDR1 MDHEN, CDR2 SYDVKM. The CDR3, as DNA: TGTGCCAGCAGTTCGGGGGGCCCTGGAAACACCATATATTTT. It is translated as CASSSGGPGNTIYF.

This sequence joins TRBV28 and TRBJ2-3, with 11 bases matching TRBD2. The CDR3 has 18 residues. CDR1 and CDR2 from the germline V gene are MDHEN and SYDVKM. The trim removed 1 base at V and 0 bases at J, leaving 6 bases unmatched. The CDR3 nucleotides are TGTGCCAGCAGTTTATCTGGACTAGCGGGCGCAAGCACAGATACGCAGTATTTT. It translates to CASSLSGLAGASTDTQYF.

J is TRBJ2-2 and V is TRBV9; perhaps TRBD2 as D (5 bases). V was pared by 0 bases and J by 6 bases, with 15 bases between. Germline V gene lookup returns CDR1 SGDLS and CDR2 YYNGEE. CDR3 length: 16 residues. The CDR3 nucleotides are TGTGCCAGCAGCGTAGGCGGGCAGTTGGTGGCCGGGGAGCTGTTTTTT. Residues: CASSVGGQLVAGELFF.

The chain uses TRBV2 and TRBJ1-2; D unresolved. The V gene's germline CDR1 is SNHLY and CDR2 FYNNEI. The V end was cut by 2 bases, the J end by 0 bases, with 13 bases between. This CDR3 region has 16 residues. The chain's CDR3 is CASSETKPEANYGYTF. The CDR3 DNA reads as TGTGCCAGCAGTGAAACGAAGCCAGAGGCTAACTATGGCTACACCTTC.

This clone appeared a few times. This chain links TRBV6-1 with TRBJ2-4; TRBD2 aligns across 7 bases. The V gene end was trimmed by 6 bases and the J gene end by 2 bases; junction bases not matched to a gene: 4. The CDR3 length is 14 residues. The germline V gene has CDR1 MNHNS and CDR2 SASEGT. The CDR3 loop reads CASRAGDTKNIQYF. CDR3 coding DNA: TGTGCCAGCAGGGCGGGGGATACCAAAAACATTCAGTACTTC.

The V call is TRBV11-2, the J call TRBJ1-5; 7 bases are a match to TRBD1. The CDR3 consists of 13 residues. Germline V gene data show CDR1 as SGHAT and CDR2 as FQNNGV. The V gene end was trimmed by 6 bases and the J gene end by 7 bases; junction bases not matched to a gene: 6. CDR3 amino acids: CASRRDRDQPQHF. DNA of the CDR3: TGTGCCAGCAGAAGAGACAGGGACCAGCCCCAGCATTTT.

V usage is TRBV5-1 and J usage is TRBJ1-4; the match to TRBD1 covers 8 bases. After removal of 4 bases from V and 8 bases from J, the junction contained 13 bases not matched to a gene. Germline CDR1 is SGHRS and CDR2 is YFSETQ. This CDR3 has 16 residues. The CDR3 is CASSPSPQGAGEKLFF. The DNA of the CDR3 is TGCGCCAGCAGCCCGTCGCCGCAGGGGGCGGGGGAAAAACTGTTTTTT.

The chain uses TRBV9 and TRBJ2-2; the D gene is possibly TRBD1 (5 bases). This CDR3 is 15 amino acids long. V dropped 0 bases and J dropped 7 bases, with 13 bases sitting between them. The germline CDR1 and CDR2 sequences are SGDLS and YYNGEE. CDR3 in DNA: TGTGCCAGCAGCGTAGATAAGGGGCGAGTCGGGGAGCTGTTTTTT. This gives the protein CASSVDKGRVGELFF.